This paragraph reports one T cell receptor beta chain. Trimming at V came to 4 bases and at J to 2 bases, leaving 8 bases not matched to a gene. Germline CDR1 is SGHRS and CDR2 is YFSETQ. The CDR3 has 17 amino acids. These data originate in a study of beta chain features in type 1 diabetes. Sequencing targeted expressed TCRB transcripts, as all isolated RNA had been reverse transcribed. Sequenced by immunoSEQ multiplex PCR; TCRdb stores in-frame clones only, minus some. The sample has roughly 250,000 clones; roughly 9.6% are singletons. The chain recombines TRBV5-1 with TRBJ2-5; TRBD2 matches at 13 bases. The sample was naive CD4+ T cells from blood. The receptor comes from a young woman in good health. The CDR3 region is CASSRGTSGMGQETQYF. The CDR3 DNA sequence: TGCGCCAGCAGCCGAGGGACTAGCGGGATGGGACAAGAGACCCAGTACTTC. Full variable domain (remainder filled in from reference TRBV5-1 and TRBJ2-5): KAGVTQTPRYLIKTRGQQVTLSCSPISGHRSVSWYQQTPGQGLQFLFEYFSETQRNKGNFPGRFSGRQFSNSRSEMNVSTLELGDSALYLCASSRGTSGMGQETQYFGPGTRLLVL.